Listed here is a single TCR beta chain. What it binds is unknown. One end of the junction fails to match germline, which may point to a read error. The germline CDR1 and CDR2 sequences are SEHNR and FQNEAQ (reference sequence). The CDR3 totals 17 residues. The PCR used 60 Vbeta and 13 Jbeta primers. Sequenced by immunoSEQ multiplex PCR; TCRdb stores in-frame clones only, minus some. The data show about 240,000 clones, roughly 78% seen once. This specimen belongs to a study of cytomegalovirus exposure and HLA in healthy donors. Study-wide background: An earlier analysis found some 100 million unique TCR beta sequences from 150 million to 200 million T cells. Study results and limitations: Per a prior analysis, the majority of TCR beta V segments were productive roughly 87% or roughly 30% of the time.

Sequencing was done on a sample of PBMCs. The chain carries TRBV7-9 and TRBJ1-6; weak D call: TRBD1 (6 bases). The TCR was taken from a boy aged 10-17 years in good health and CMV-seronegative. As DNA, the CDR3 is TGTTCCAGCAGCCCCTTAGGGGGGGCTCTCGGCAATTCACCCCTCCACTTT. Translated: CSSSPLGGALGNSPLHF.